This T cell receptor beta chain was recorded in a study of cytomegalovirus exposure and HLA in healthy donors. Of note for this clone: Antigen unknown.

Study-wide results and limits: Earlier analysis found most TCR beta V segments productive about 90% or about 30% of the time. Later analysis placed DRB1 highest and HLA-C lowest in TCR association rates, which differed by HLA locus.

Donors showed nominal health when sampled, although they likely had unrecorded immune exposures. PCR employed 60 Vbeta and 13 Jbeta primers. Sequenced by immunoSEQ multiplex PCR; TCRdb stores in-frame clones only, minus some. This table holds over 55,000 clones. This clonotype was obtained from a male donor in good health and CMV-seronegative. Source material: PBMCs.

CDR3 sequence (DNA): TGTGCCAGCAGTGCTGAAGTAGGCCTAGGTTCACCCCTCCACTTT. It is translated as CASSAEVGLGSPLHF. V usage is TRBV27 and J usage is TRBJ1-6, with D uncertain. CDR1 is MNHEY and CDR2 is SMNVEV in the germline V gene (reference sequence). V was clipped by 5 bases and J by 9 bases, with 17 bases between them. The CDR3 is 15 amino acids.